The 10 T cell receptor beta chains below were found in one sample sequenced in a study of shared clonotypes between healthy human individuals (TCRdb year 2020). Receptors were amplified or captured by the immunoSEQ multiplex PCR assay. Sourced from immuneACCESS, this table was stored by TCRdb with only in-frame sequences that have V and J called. A share of the clones is absent; for the studies checked, an unresolved V gene accounts for under half, and the remainder has no known explanation. This sample gives about 600,000 clones in total; about 97% of them show up just once. The ten largest clones capture less than 0.065% of the sample. Sample: naive CD4+ T cells sorted from blood. The sample's cell subset or site label is to be understood as: CD45RA+ positively selected. The receptors derive from a woman aged 25-40 years in good health.

The V call is TRBV4-1, the J call TRBJ2-1; D is perhaps TRBD1 (5 bases). Per germline, CDR1 MGHRA and CDR2 YSYEKL. CDR3 length: 16 residues. Trimming left V 1 base short and J 0 bases short, with 10 bases between. The CDR3 sequence is CASSQVGRSSYNEQFF. Written as DNA, the CDR3 is TGCGCCAGCAGCCAAGTGGGGCGGAGCTCCTACAATGAGCAGTTCTTC.

The chain links TRBV5-1 to TRBJ2-5, with TRBD1 as a possible D gene (6 bases). Trimming removed 5 bases from V and 3 bases from J, with 11 bases in between. Germline V gene lookup returns CDR1 SGHRS and CDR2 YFSETQ. The CDR3 sequence is 13 residues long. The CDR3 reads CASRINREETQYF. CDR3 nucleotides: TGCGCCAGCAGGATCAACAGGGAAGAGACCCAGTACTTC.

The CDR3 DNA reads as TGTGCCAGCAGCTTAACTCGGGGGCCCCAAATGAATGAGCAGTTCTTC. It is translated as CASSLTRGPQMNEQFF. The J gene is TRBJ2-1, the V gene TRBV7-3; D might be TRBD1 or TRBD2, each matching 6 bases. The germline V gene encodes CDR1 SGHTA and CDR2 FQGTGA. The CDR3 is made up of 16 amino acids. V dropped 0 bases and J dropped 7 bases, with 16 bases sitting between them.

In its sample, this clone was seen once. V is TRBV5-1 and J is TRBJ2-3; 7 nucleotides line up with TRBD2. The CDR3 sequence is 19 residues long. J lost 4 bases, V lost 0 bases, and 17 bases had no gene match. The germline CDR1 and CDR2 sequences are SGHRS and YFSETQ. This CDR3 is CASSLAVGPGGSEADTQYF. The CDR3 DNA follows: TGCGCCAGCAGCTTGGCCGTGGGCCCAGGCGGGAGCGAGGCAGATACGCAGTATTTT.

The J gene is TRBJ2-5, the V gene TRBV19; D is perhaps TRBD2 (7 bases). Germline V gene data show CDR1 as LNHDA and CDR2 as SQIVND (reference sequence). V was cut by 3 bases and J by 5 bases, with 13 bases left in between. The CDR3 spans 14 residues. The CDR3 nucleotides read TGTGCCAGTAGTATGTCGGGGGGCGTGGAGACCCAGTACTTC. It specifies CASSMSGGVETQYF.

This chain uses TRBV6-5 with TRBJ2-2; 10 nucleotides agree with TRBD2. Unmatched junction bases numbered 5, after V lost 8 bases and J lost 5 bases. This CDR3 region has 14 residues. Germline loops: CDR1 MNHEY, CDR2 SVGAGI. This CDR3 is CASGRTSGTGELFF. The CDR3 DNA sequence: TGTGCCAGCGGGCGGACTAGCGGAACCGGGGAGCTGTTTTTT.

This clone appeared a few times. This chain joins TRBV28 and TRBJ1-5; no clear D. Germline CDR1 is MDHEN and CDR2 is SYDVKM. The CDR3 sequence is 13 residues long. Trimming pared 1 base from V and 7 bases from J, leaving 8 bases between. This CDR3 reads CASSLSGKQPQHF. For the CDR3, the DNA is TGTGCCAGCAGTTTATCAGGTAAACAGCCCCAGCATTTT.

The rearrangement uses TRBV27 and TRBJ2-7; TRBD2 aligns across 8 bases. With V trimmed by 5 bases and J by 2 bases, 11 bases remained unmatched. The CDR3 loop spans 16 amino acids. Germline assignment: CDR1 MNHEY and CDR2 SMNVEV (reference sequence). In DNA, the CDR3 is TGTGCCAGCAGTCAGAAAAGCGGGAGTTTCACCTACGAGCAGTACTTC. Protein: CASSQKSGSFTYEQYF.

The chain employs TRBV5-1 and TRBJ2-1; TRBD2 matches 8 bases. Unmatched junction bases numbered 8, after V lost 4 bases and J lost 5 bases. The germline V gene has CDR1 SGHRS and CDR2 YFSETQ. The CDR3 length is 15 residues. This CDR3 reads CASSPGGTKDNEQFF. CDR3 DNA sequence: TGCGCCAGCAGCCCGGGGGGGACCAAAGACAATGAGCAGTTCTTC.

The rearrangement links TRBV18 to TRBJ2-5; no reliable D call. V lost 1 base and J 3 bases, leaving 6 bases between the germline ends. From germline, CDR1 is KGHSH and CDR2 LQKENI. This CDR3 is 13 amino acids long. The CDR3 loop reads CASSPLSEETQYF. The CDR3 DNA reads TGTGCCAGCTCACCACTTAGTGAAGAGACCCAGTACTTC. The full variable domain, with the rest looked up from reference TRBV18 and TRBJ2-5, is NAGVMQNPRHLVRRRGQEARLRCSPMKGHSHVYWYRQLPEEGLKFMVYLQKENIIDESGMPKERFSAEFPKEGPSILRIQQVVRGDSAAYFCASSPLSEETQYFGPGTRLLVL.